The 5 T cell receptor beta chains in this list originate from one sample, sequenced in a study of blood T cells in healthy people across ages. Through a sample-barcoded 5' primer and a J-beta primer mix, a second PCR was run for roughly 7 to 12 cycles. MiXCR, run by TCRdb on the 5' RACE reads, gives a single entry per CDR3 protein. The data hold around 870,000 distinct CDR3 sequences, with under 35% observed a single time. Sequencing input: blood. These receptors all come from an elderly woman in good health.

There are many counts of this clonotype. The chain links TRBV12-3 or TRBV12-4 to TRBJ2-1; 8 nucleotides agree with TRBD1. The CDR3 loop spans 15 amino acids. Losses at the gene ends were 3 bases for V and 3 bases for J; bases not matched to a gene: 4. CDR3 in amino acids: CASSFRQGSYNEQFF. CDR3 DNA sequence: TGTGCCAGCAGTTTTCGACAGGGGAGCTACAATGAGCAGTTCTTC.

This clonotype was seen at least ten times. This sequence joins TRBV5-1 and TRBJ2-5, with a tentative D call TRBD2 (6 bases). Germline V gene lookup returns CDR1 SGHRS and CDR2 YFSETQ. V lost 3 bases and J lost 4, with 13 bases in between. The length of the CDR3 is 14 residues. The CDR3 bases are TGCGCCAGCAGCTCGGCCGGAGGGAGAGAGACCCAGTACTTC. Amino acid sequence: CASSSAGGRETQYF.

This rearrangement joins TRBV15 to TRBJ1-1; unclear D gene. This CDR3 has 12 amino acids. Germline CDR1 reads LNHNV; CDR2 reads YYDKDF (reference sequence). Trimming stripped 9 bases from V and 0 bases from J, with 8 bases between. The chain's CDR3 is CATGFLNTEAFF. CDR3 DNA sequence: TGTGCCACGGGATTTTTGAACACTGAAGCTTTCTTT.

For this clonotype: A much larger clone is a single base away; this may be a read error. The rearrangement uses TRBV27 and TRBJ2-7; 8 bases agree with TRBD1. V was pared by 6 bases and J by 7 bases, with 8 bases of the junction left unmatched. The germline V gene encodes CDR1 MNHEY and CDR2 SMNVEV (reference sequence). This CDR3 is built from 13 residues. The CDR3 here is CASSRQGRNEQYF. In nucleotides, the CDR3 is TGTGCCAGCAGCCGACAGGGGAGGAATGAGCAGTACTTC.

The chain joins TRBV20-1 to TRBJ2-5; D is unresolved. The CDR3 is 14 residues long. The germline V gene encodes CDR1 DFQATT and CDR2 SNEGSKA (reference sequence). V lost 1 base and J 7 bases, leaving 16 bases between the germline ends. CDR3 in amino acids: CSARGEIQAGTQYF. The CDR3 DNA is TGCAGTGCTAGAGGCGAGATTCAAGCCGGGACCCAGTACTTC.